The 29 T cell receptor beta chains listed next were all sequenced from one sample in a study of T cell responses to AZD1222 COVID-19 vaccine. Some clones are missing from TCRdb's copy, which holds only in-frame ones; the method was immunoSEQ multiplex PCR. The sample shows approximately 110,000 clones, 91% of them seen only once. The source material was peripheral blood, sampled on day 0 of AZD1222 vaccination. These receptor sequences come from an adult in good health.

The chain joins TRBV7-9 to TRBJ1-5; possibly TRBD1 for D (5 bases). CDR1 and CDR2 (germline): SEHNR, FQNEAQ (reference sequence). The V gene lost 5 bases and the J gene lost 4 bases, with 15 bases spanning the gap. The CDR3 length is 15 residues. The CDR3 loop reads CASSPRGTGNQPQHF. CDR3 coding DNA: TGTGCCAGCAGCCCCCGGGGGACTGGTAATCAGCCCCAGCATTTT.

The chain has TRBV5-5 and TRBJ1-3; no clear D. The V gene lost 0 bases and the J gene lost 4 bases, with 2 bases spanning the gap. The germline gives CDR1 SGHKS, CDR2 YYEKEE (reference sequence). The CDR3 consists of 12 residues. In nucleotides, the CDR3 is TGTGCCAGCAGCTTGGAAGGAAACACCATATATTTT. It yields the protein CASSLEGNTIYF.

With regard to this clone: No conserved phenylalanine or tryptophan is present at the end of the CDR3, so a read error is the likely explanation. No DNA is shown, since the ends of the CDR3 on it are uncertain; the CDR3 is the one TCRdb lists. The gene calls are TRBV20-1 and TRBJ1-1. Germline V gene data show CDR1 as DFQATT and CDR2 as SNEGSKA (reference sequence). The CDR3 comprises 10 residues, both ends counted. CDR3 protein: CSASEWVPVT.

The chain links TRBV18 to TRBJ2-1; possible D gene TRBD2, 6 bases. The V gene's germline CDR1 is KGHSH and CDR2 LQKENI. The V gene lost 2 bases and the J gene lost 8 bases, with 13 bases spanning the gap. This CDR3 region has 14 residues. The CDR3 loop reads CASSPWEANDEQFF. For the CDR3, the DNA is TGTGCCAGCTCACCATGGGAGGCCAACGATGAGCAGTTCTTC.

This clone appeared a single time. This chain joins TRBV10-1 and TRBJ2-3; possibly TRBD1 for D (6 bases). Germline V gene data show CDR1 as WNHNN and CDR2 as SYGVQD (reference sequence). The CDR3 has 14 amino acids. V dropped 3 bases and J dropped 5 bases, with 12 bases sitting between them. The CDR3 DNA reads TGCGCCAGCAGTGACCCAGGGACAAAAGATACGCAGTATTTT. Translated: CASSDPGTKDTQYF.

This sequence joins TRBV2 and TRBJ1-5; TRBD1 matches 9 bases. Looked up from germline, CDR1 is SNHLY and CDR2 is FYNNEI. The junction had 7 bases not matched to a gene; V was cut back by 4 bases and J by 6 bases. This CDR3 contains 15 residues. The CDR3 spells CASSGGTGKSQPQHF. In nucleotides, the CDR3 is TGTGCCAGCAGTGGAGGGACAGGGAAAAGTCAGCCCCAGCATTTT. Drawing the rest from reference TRBV2 and TRBJ1-5, the complete variable domain is EPEVTQTPSHQVTQMGQEVILRCVPISNHLYFYWYRQILGQKVEFLVSFYNNEISEKSEIFDDQFSVERPDGSNFTLKIRSTKLEDSAMYFCASSGGTGKSQPQHFGDGTRLSIL.

The chain employs TRBV18 and TRBJ1-4; a weak D match, TRBD1 (5 bases). Looked up from germline, CDR1 is KGHSH and CDR2 is LQKENI. Trimming left V 3 bases short and J 4 bases short, with 15 bases between. This CDR3 spans 16 amino acids. DNA of the CDR3: TGTGCCAGCTCACCGATGGCGGCGGGACGTAATGAAAAACTGTTTTTT. This encodes CASSPMAAGRNEKLFF. Together with reference TRBV18 and TRBJ1-4, the CDR3 gives the full variable domain: NAGVMQNPRHLVRRRGQEARLRCSPMKGHSHVYWYRQLPEEGLKFMVYLQKENIIDESGMPKERFSAEFPKEGPSILRIQQVVRGDSAAYFCASSPMAAGRNEKLFFGSGTQLSVL.

The V and J genes are TRBV5-4 and TRBJ2-1, with TRBD1 matching 7 bases. The junction had 14 bases not matched to a gene; V was cut back by 4 bases and J by 1 base. Germline lookup yields CDR1 SGHNT and CDR2 YYREEE (reference sequence). The CDR3 has 18 amino acids. CDR3 loop: CASSPGQETWSSYNEQFF. Here the CDR3 DNA reads TGTGCCAGCAGCCCCGGACAGGAAACCTGGAGTTCCTACAATGAGCAGTTCTTC.

The chain joins TRBV27 to TRBJ1-2, with a tentative D call TRBD1 (6 bases). The length of the CDR3 is 16 residues. Germline V lookup: CDR1 MNHEY, CDR2 SMNVEV (reference sequence). The V end was cut by 2 bases, the J end by 5 bases, with 18 bases between. The CDR3 loop is CASSLLLGQSTYGYTF. The CDR3, as DNA: TGTGCCAGCAGTTTACTCCTAGGACAGTCGACTTATGGCTACACCTTC.

Turning to this clone: This specimen includes other DNA sequences encoding the same CDR3. The chain is built from TRBV24-1 and TRBJ2-1; 8 nucleotides align to TRBD1. CDR1 KGHDR and CDR2 SFDVKD come from the germline V gene. This CDR3 has 15 amino acids. The V gene end was trimmed by 4 bases and the J gene end by 5 bases; junction bases not matched to a gene: 6. DNA of the CDR3: TGTGCCACCAGTGACTCCGGACAGGGAAACAATGAGCAGTTCTTC. Protein sequence: CATSDSGQGNNEQFF.

This clone appeared once. This rearrangement joins TRBV27 to TRBJ1-2, with TRBD1 identical over 8 bases. CDR3 size: 17 residues. Germline CDR1 MNHEY, CDR2 SMNVEV (reference sequence). V lost 4 bases, J lost 5 bases, and 15 bases stayed unmatched. CDR3 protein: CASSSPIRTGWIYGYTF. Here the CDR3 DNA reads TGTGCCAGCAGTTCCCCCATAAGGACAGGGTGGATTTATGGCTACACCTTC.

The CDR3 DNA follows: TGTGCCAGCTCACCCGGACGCACAGATACGCAGTATTTT. Protein sequence: CASSPGRTDTQYF. The chain couples TRBV18 to TRBJ2-3; D uncertain. The germline V gene encodes CDR1 KGHSH and CDR2 LQKENI. Trimming removed 3 bases from V and 1 base from J, with 5 bases in between. The CDR3 runs 13 residues.

The V call is TRBV29-1, the J call TRBJ1-1, with D uncertain. The CDR3 contains 10 residues. Trimming pared 8 bases from V and 7 bases from J, leaving 11 bases between. Germline lookup yields CDR1 SQVTM and CDR2 ANQGSEA. This CDR3 is CSTWTDEAFF. CDR3 DNA: TGCAGCACCTGGACGGATGAAGCTTTCTTT.

V and J are TRBV12-3 or TRBV12-4 and TRBJ2-7, with D uncertain. V lost 3 bases, J lost 3 bases, and 9 bases lay in between. This CDR3 spans 13 amino acids. CDR3 protein: CASSFNGYYEQYF. Here the CDR3 DNA reads TGTGCCAGCAGTTTCAACGGTTACTACGAGCAGTACTTC.

The chain joins TRBV10-3 to TRBJ2-7; D perhaps matches TRBD1 (6 bases). The CDR3 runs 12 residues. Germline V gene data show CDR1 as ENHRY and CDR2 as SYGVKD. Trimming left V 6 bases short and J 5 bases short, with 11 bases between. CDR3 protein: CAIRQGQNEQYF. In DNA, the CDR3 is TGTGCCATCAGGCAGGGGCAAAACGAGCAGTACTTC.

This clone came up a few times. V is TRBV11-2 and J is TRBJ2-5; D unresolved. This CDR3 spans 14 amino acids. Trimming removed 5 bases from V and 6 bases from J, with 16 bases in between. Germline CDR1 is SGHAT and CDR2 is FQNNGV. As DNA, the CDR3 is TGTGCCAGCAGCGGTGCCGTGCCGCCACAGACCCAGTACTTC. It codes for CASSGAVPPQTQYF. The whole variable domain, filled in from reference TRBV11-2 and TRBJ2-5, reads EAGVAQSPRYKIIEKRQSVAFWCNPISGHATLYWYQQILGQGPKLLIQFQNNGVVDDSQLPKDRFSAERLKGVDSTLKIQPAKLEDSAVYLCASSGAVPPQTQYFGPGTRLLVL.

The chain couples TRBV5-8 to TRBJ1-4; D not certain. The germline V and J ends were trimmed by 0 bases and 8 bases, with 8 bases remaining between them. The CDR3 is 13 residues long. Germline-derived CDR1 and CDR2 are SGHTS and YDEGEE. The CDR3 is CASSLVAREKLFF. The CDR3 DNA reads as TGTGCCAGCAGCTTGGTGGCACGGGAAAAACTGTTTTTT.

On this clone: Sequence at one end of the junction differs from germline and may be a read error. V and J are TRBV7-7 and TRBJ1-1, with no clear D. This CDR3 contains 15 residues. Germline values: CDR1 SSHAT, CDR2 FNYEAQ (reference sequence). The CDR3 coding sequence is TGTGCTAGCAGCTTAAAATACGTTGGAAACACTGAAGCTTTCTTT. The encoded protein is CASSLKYVGNTEAFF.

The chain recombines TRBV7-2 with TRBJ2-1; weak D call: TRBD2 (6 bases). This CDR3 spans 14 amino acids. The germline V gene encodes CDR1 SGHTA and CDR2 FQGNSA. V was pared by 5 bases and J by 4 bases, with 12 bases between. Here the CDR3 reads CASSPGTYYNEQFF. The CDR3 nucleotides are TGTGCCAGCAGCCCCGGGACTTATTACAATGAGCAGTTCTTC.

The V call is TRBV10-3, the J call TRBJ2-1; D gene unclear. Trimming removed 8 bases at V and 7 bases at J, with 9 bases between. The CDR3 is 11 amino acids. Per germline, CDR1 ENHRY and CDR2 SYGVKD. The CDR3 sequence: CAIESGNEQFF. The CDR3 region has the DNA TGTGCCATCGAGAGTGGTAATGAGCAGTTCTTC.

The chain's CDR3 is CASSWAGVTYNEQFF. The DNA of the CDR3 is TGTGCCAGCAGCTGGGCGGGGGTGACCTACAATGAGCAGTTCTTC. The rearrangement uses TRBV5-4 and TRBJ2-1, with 7 positions matching TRBD2. The length of the CDR3 is 15 residues. V trimming: 3 bases; J trimming: 2 bases; junction bases outside the gene matches: 5. Germline V lookup: CDR1 SGHNT, CDR2 YYREEE (reference sequence).

In its sample, this clone was seen a few times. The chain has TRBV12-3 or TRBV12-4 and TRBJ2-7, with D unresolved. V was trimmed by 6 bases and J by 5 bases, leaving 8 bases between them. The CDR3 contains 11 residues. CDR3 sequence reads: CASSRQDEQYF. The CDR3 bases are TGTGCCAGCAGCCGACAAGACGAGCAGTACTTC.

The rearrangement joins TRBV5-5 to TRBJ2-1, with D unclear. The V gene's germline CDR1 is SGHKS and CDR2 YYEKEE (reference sequence). Trimming stripped 4 bases from V and 7 bases from J, with 12 bases between. This CDR3 region has 13 residues. CDR3 sequence (DNA): TGTGCCAGCAGCCACTCGCTAATAAATGAGCAGTTCTTC. Protein: CASSHSLINEQFF.

The chain joins TRBV7-2 to TRBJ2-4; 7 bases line up with TRBD2. Germline V lookup: CDR1 SGHTA, CDR2 FQGNSA. The CDR3 runs to 15 residues. V lost 3 bases, J lost 5 bases, and 7 bases stayed unmatched. In DNA, the CDR3 is TGTGCCAGCAGCTTGGGCCGGAGCGGGGAAAACATTCAGTACTTC. Protein sequence: CASSLGRSGENIQYF.

This rearrangement joins TRBV7-2 to TRBJ1-5, with 7 bases that match TRBD1. V dropped 1 base and J dropped 4; count of bases not matched to a gene: 4. Germline V lookup: CDR1 SGHTA, CDR2 FQGNSA. The CDR3 is 15 residues long. CDR3 protein: CASSLERQGNQPQHF. As DNA, the CDR3 is TGTGCCAGCAGCTTAGAGCGACAGGGTAATCAGCCCCAGCATTTT.

This clone has only one observation. The rearrangement joins TRBV7-9 to TRBJ2-3; 9 bases agree with TRBD2. This CDR3 comprises 15 residues. V trimming: 5 bases; J trimming: 0 bases; junction bases outside the gene matches: 3. Germline lookup yields CDR1 SEHNR and CDR2 FQNEAQ (reference sequence). The CDR3 here is CASSPLAGSTDTQYF. The CDR3 DNA is TGTGCCAGCAGCCCTCTAGCGGGGAGCACAGATACGCAGTATTTT.

V gene TRBV10-2 combines with J gene TRBJ1-1; TRBD1 is a possible D gene (5 bases). V lost 0 bases and J 5 bases, leaving 13 bases between the germline ends. This CDR3 is 15 amino acids long. The germline gives CDR1 WSHSY, CDR2 SAAADI. CDR3 nucleotide sequence: TGCGCCAGCAGTGAGTCGGCGGGGCTAGGGACTGAAGCTTTCTTT. This gives the protein CASSESAGLGTEAFF.

This CDR3 reads CASSGPAGSSYNEQFF. The CDR3 nucleotides read TGCGCCAGCAGTGGACCAGCGGGGAGCTCCTACAATGAGCAGTTCTTC. The chain links TRBV10-1 to TRBJ2-1; 7 bases are shared with TRBD2. The CDR3 sequence is 16 residues long. V shed 4 bases and J 0 bases; nucleotides not matched to a gene: 6. The V gene's germline CDR1 is WNHNN and CDR2 SYGVQD (reference sequence).

V and J are TRBV19 and TRBJ2-3, with D possibly being TRBD2 (5 bases). From germline, CDR1 is LNHDA and CDR2 SQIVND (reference sequence). CDR3 length: 14 residues. Between the trimmed V and J ends, which lost 3 bases and 3 bases, there was a span of 10 bases. The chain's CDR3 is CASSMGVGTDTQYF. CDR3 DNA: TGTGCCAGTAGTATGGGAGTTGGGACAGATACGCAGTATTTT.